This entry describes one TCR beta chain. The source of the sample is a study of blood T cell repertoires in COVID-19. Method: immunoSEQ multiplex PCR; TCRdb's copy keeps in-frame clones and lacks some. Of 100,000 to 150,000 clones listed, 70% to 90% were seen once; the top ten hold 2% to 2.5%. CDR1 is MNHEY and CDR2 is SVGEGT in the germline V gene. The CDR3 loop spans 16 amino acids. V lost 2 bases and J lost 0; bases outside the gene matches: 6. The J gene is TRBJ1-2, the V gene TRBV6-2 or TRBV6-3; TRBD1 aligns across 7 bases. This sequence was found in a man aged 70 or older with active COVID-19. Sequences were obtained from peripheral blood. The CDR3, as DNA: TGTGCCAGCAGTTACCTGGGACAGAGAGCTAACTATGGCTACACCTTC. Its translation is CASSYLGQRANYGYTF.